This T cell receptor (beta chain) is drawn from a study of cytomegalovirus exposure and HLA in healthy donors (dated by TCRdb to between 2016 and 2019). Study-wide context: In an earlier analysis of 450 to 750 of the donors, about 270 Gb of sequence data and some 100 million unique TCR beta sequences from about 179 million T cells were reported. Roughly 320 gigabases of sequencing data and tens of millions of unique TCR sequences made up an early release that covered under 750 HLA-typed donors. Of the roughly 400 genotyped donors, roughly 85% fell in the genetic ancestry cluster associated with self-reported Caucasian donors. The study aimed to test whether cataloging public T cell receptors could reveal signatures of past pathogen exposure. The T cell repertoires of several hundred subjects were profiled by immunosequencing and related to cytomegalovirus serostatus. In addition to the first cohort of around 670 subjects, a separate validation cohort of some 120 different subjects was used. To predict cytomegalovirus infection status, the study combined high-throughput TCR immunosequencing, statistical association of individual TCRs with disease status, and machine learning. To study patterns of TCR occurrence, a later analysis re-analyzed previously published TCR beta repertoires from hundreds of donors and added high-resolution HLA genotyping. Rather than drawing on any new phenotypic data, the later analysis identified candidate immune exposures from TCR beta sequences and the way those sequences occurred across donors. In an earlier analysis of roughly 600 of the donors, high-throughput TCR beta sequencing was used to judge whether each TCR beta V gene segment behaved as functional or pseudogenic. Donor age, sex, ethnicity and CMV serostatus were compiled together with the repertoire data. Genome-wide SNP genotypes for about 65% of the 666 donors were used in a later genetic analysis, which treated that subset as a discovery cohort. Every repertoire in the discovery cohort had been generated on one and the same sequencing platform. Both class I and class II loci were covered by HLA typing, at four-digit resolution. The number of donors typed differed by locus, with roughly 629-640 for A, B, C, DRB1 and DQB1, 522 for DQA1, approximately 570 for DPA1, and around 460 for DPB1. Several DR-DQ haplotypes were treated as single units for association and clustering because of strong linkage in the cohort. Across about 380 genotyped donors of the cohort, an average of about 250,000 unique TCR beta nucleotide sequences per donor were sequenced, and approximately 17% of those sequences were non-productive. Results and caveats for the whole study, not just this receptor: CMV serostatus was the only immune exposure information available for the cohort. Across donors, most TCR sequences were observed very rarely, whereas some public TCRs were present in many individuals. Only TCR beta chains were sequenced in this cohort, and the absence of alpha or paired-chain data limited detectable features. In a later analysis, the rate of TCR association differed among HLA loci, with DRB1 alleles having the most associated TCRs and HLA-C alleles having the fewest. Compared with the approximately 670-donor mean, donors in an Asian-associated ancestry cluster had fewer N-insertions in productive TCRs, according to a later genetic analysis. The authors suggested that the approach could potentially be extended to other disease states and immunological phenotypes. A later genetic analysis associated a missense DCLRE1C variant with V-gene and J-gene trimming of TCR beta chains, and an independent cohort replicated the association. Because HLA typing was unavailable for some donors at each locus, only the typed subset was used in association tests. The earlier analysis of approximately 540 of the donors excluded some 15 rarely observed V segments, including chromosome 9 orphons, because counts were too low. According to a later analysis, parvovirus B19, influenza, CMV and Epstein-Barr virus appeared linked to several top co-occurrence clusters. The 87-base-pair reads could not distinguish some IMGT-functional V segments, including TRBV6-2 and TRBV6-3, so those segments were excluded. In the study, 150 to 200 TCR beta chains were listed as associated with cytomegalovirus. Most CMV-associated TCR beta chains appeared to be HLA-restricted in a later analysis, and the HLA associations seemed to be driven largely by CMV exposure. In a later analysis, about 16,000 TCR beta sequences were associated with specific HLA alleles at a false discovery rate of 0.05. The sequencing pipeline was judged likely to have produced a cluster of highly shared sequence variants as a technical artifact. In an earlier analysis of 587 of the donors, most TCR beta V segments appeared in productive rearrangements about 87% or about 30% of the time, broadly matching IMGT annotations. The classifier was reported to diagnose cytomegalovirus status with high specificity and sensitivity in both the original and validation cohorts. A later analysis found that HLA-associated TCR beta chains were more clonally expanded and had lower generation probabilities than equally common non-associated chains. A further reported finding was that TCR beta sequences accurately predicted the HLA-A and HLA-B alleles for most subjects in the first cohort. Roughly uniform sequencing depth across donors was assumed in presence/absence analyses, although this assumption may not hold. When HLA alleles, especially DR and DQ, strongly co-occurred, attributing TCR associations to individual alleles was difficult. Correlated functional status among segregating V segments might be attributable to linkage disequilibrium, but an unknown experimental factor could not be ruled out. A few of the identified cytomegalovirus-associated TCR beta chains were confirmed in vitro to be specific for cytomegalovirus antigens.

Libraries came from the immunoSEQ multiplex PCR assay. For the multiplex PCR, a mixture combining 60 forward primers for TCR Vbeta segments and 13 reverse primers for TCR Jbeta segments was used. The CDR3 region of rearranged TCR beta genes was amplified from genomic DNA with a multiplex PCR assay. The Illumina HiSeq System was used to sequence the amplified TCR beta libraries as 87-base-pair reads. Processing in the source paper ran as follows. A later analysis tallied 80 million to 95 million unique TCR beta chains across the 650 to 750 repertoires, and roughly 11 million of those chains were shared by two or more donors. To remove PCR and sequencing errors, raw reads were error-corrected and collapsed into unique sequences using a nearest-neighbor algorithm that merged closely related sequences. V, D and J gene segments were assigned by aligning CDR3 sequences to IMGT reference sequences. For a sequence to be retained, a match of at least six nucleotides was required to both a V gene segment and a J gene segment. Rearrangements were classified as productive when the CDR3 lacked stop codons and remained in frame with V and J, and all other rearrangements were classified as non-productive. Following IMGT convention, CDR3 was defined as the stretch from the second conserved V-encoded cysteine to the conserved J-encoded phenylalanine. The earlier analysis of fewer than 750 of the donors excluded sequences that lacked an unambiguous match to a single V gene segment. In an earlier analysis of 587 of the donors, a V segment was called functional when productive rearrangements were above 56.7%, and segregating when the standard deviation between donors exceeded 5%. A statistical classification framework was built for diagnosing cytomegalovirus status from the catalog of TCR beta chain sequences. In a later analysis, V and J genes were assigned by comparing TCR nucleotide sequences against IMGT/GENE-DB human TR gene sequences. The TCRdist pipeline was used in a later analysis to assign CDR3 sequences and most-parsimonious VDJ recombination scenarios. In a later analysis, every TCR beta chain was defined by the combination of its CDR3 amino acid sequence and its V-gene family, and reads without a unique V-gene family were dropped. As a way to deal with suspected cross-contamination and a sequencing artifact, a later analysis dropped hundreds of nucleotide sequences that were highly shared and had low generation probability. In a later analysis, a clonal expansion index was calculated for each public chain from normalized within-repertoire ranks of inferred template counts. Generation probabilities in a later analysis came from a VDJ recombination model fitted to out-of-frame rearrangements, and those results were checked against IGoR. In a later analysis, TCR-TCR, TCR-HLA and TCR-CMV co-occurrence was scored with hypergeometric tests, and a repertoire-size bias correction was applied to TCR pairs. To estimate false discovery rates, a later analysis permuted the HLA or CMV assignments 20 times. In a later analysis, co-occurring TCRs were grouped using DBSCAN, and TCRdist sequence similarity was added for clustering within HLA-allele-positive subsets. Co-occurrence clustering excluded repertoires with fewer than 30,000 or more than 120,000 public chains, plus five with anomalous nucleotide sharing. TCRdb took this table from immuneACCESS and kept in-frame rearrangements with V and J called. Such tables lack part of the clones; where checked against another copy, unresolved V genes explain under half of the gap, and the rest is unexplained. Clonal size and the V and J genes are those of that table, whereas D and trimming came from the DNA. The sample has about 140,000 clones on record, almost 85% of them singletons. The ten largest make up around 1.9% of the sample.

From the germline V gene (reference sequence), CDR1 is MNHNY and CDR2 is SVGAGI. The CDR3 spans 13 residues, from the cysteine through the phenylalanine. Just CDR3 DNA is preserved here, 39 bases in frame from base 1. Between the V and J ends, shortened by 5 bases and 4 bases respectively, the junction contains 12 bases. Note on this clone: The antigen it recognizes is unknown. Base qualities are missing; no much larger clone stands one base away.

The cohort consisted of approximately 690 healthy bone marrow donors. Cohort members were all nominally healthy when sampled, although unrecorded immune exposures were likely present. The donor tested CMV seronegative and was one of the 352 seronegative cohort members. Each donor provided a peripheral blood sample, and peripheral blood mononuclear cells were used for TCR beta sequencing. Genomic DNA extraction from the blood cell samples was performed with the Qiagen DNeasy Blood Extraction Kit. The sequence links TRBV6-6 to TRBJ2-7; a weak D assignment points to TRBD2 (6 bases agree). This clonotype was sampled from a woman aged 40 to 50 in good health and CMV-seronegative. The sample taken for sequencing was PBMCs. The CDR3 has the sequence CASSHVGGYEQYF. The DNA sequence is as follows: TGTGCCAGCAGTCACGTCGGGGGATACGAGCAGTACTTC.